The 21 T cell receptor beta chains below were found in one sample sequenced in a study of beta chain features in type 1 diabetes. The authors reverse transcribed all of the isolated RNA, so sequencing captured expressed TCRB transcripts. Measured with immunoSEQ multiplex PCR; TCRdb has only the in-frame clones, and not every one. This sample carries 640,000 or so clones, about 14% of them seen once, and the ten largest clones take roughly 0.04%. Study-wide findings and caveats: Among all four CD4+ subsets, Type 1 diabetes patients had TCRB CDR3s that were moderately but significantly shorter.

These receptors are not linked to any known antigen. Input material: naive CD4+ T cells from blood. These receptors were taken from a man aged 18 to 35 with type 1 diabetes.

This sequence joins TRBV9 and TRBJ1-5, with D perhaps matching TRBD1 (5 bases). Trimming removed 3 bases from V and 1 base from J, with 11 bases in between. Looked up from germline, CDR1 is SGDLS and CDR2 is YYNGEE. The CDR3 spans 15 residues. The CDR3 region is CASSAGGASNQPQHF. CDR3 nucleotides: TGTGCCAGCAGCGCGGGGGGAGCGAGCAATCAGCCCCAGCATTTT.

The rearrangement uses TRBV25-1 and TRBJ2-3; D remains ambiguous. V shed 3 bases and J shed 5 bases, with 6 bases lying between them. The germline V gene encodes CDR1 MGHDK and CDR2 SYGVNS. The CDR3 has 12 amino acids. In nucleotides, the CDR3 is TGTGCCAGCAGTGAGTTAATAGATACGCAGTATTTT. Its translation: CASSELIDTQYF.

This clone was seen a handful of times. The rearrangement uses TRBV7-3 and TRBJ2-3; 10 bases are shared with TRBD2. Losses at the gene ends were 2 bases for V and 2 bases for J; bases not matched to a gene: 4. In germline, CDR1 is SGHTA, CDR2 FQGTGA. The CDR3 contains 16 residues. CDR3 sequence (DNA): TGTGCCAGCAGCTTATCACTAGCGGGGACCACAGATACGCAGTATTTT. Amino acid sequence: CASSLSLAGTTDTQYF.

This chain joins TRBV11-2 and TRBJ2-1; no reliable D call. Trimming pared 3 bases from V and 0 bases from J, leaving 9 bases between. CDR1 and CDR2 (germline): SGHAT, FQNNGV. The CDR3 is made up of 15 amino acids. As DNA, the CDR3 is TGTGCCAGCAGCTTGTCGTCCCTCTCCTACAATGAGCAGTTCTTC. This translates into CASSLSSLSYNEQFF.

This clone was counted only a few times. The genes are TRBV30 and TRBJ2-3; 12 nucleotides line up with TRBD2. Germline assignment: CDR1 GTSNPN and CDR2 SVGIG (reference sequence). The J segment lost 5 bases and the V segment lost 0 bases, leaving 6 bases of the junction unmatched. There are 16 residues in the CDR3. The CDR3 reads CAWSVTSGGFKDTQYF. CDR3 nucleotides: TGTGCCTGGAGTGTAACTAGCGGGGGGTTCAAAGATACGCAGTATTTT. The complete variable domain, with remaining parts taken from reference TRBV30 and TRBJ2-3, reads SQTIHQWPATLVQPVGSPLSLECTVEGTSNPNLYWYRQAAGRGLQLLFYSVGIGQISSEVPQNLSASRPQDRQFILSSKKLLLSDSGFYLCAWSVTSGGFKDTQYFGPGTRLTVL.

The chain couples TRBV7-6 to TRBJ1-5, with D possibly being TRBD1 (5 bases). This CDR3 has 12 amino acids. V lost 0 bases and J 9 bases, leaving 6 bases between the germline ends. Germline V CDR1 and CDR2: SGHVS, FNYEAQ. CDR3 in DNA: TGTGCCAGCAGCTTAGCTGGGGGGCCCCAGCATTTT. This translates into CASSLAGGPQHF.

The chain couples TRBV7-2 to TRBJ2-1; D is perhaps TRBD1 (6 bases). Germline loops: CDR1 SGHTA, CDR2 FQGNSA. This CDR3 has 14 residues. V was pared by 1 base and J by 5 bases, with 9 bases between. The DNA for the CDR3 is TGTGCCAGCAGCTTAGTGGGGGCAGACAATGAGCAGTTCTTC. Protein sequence: CASSLVGADNEQFF.

This clone was recorded a few times. The chain employs TRBV27 and TRBJ1-3, with TRBD1 as a possible D gene (6 bases). Trimming removed 5 bases at V and 4 bases at J, with 15 bases between. The CDR3 sequence is 15 residues long. Germline CDR1 reads MNHEY; CDR2 reads SMNVEV (reference sequence). This CDR3 is CASSAQQGSGNTIYF. The CDR3 DNA sequence: TGTGCCAGCAGTGCCCAACAGGGATCCGGAAACACCATATATTTT.

The chain has TRBV7-2 and TRBJ2-3; D may be TRBD2 (6 bases). The CDR3 runs 14 residues. V was trimmed by 2 bases and J by 3 bases, leaving 9 bases between them. Germline V CDR1 and CDR2: SGHTA, FQGNSA. DNA of the CDR3: TGTGCCAGCAGCTTATTTCGGGGGACAGATACGCAGTATTTT. It yields the protein CASSLFRGTDTQYF.

The chain uses TRBV11-3 and TRBJ1-4, with 7 nucleotides matching TRBD1. The CDR3 loop spans 14 amino acids. V dropped 5 bases and J dropped 6; count of bases not matched to a gene: 6. Germline values: CDR1 SGHNT, CDR2 YENEEA. CDR3 residues: CASSRRDSYEKLFF. The CDR3 DNA follows: TGTGCCAGCAGCCGCCGGGACAGTTATGAAAAACTGTTTTTT.

The rearrangement links TRBV7-6 to TRBJ2-2; 7 nucleotides match TRBD2. Germline CDR1 is SGHVS and CDR2 is FNYEAQ. Trimming at V came to 0 bases and at J to 7 bases, leaving 8 bases not matched to a gene. The length of the CDR3 is 16 residues. CDR3 in amino acids: CASSLAGGHLFGELFF. CDR3 coding DNA: TGTGCCAGCAGCTTAGCGGGAGGGCATCTGTTCGGGGAGCTGTTTTTT.

This clone was detected only a few times. This chain connects TRBV15 to TRBJ1-1; D not certain. The CDR3 runs to 14 residues. Trimming pared 5 bases from V and 4 bases from J, leaving 14 bases between. Germline values: CDR1 LNHNV, CDR2 YYDKDF (reference sequence). The CDR3 reads CATSPTLFLTEAFF. CDR3 bases: TGTGCCACCAGCCCCACACTATTTCTCACTGAAGCTTTCTTT.

Of note for this clone: In the same sample, other DNA sequences code for this CDR3. The V gene is TRBV18, the J gene TRBJ2-5, with a possible D match to TRBD1 (6 bases). Germline V gives CDR1 KGHSH, CDR2 LQKENI. V was pared by 6 bases and J by 2 bases, with 10 bases between. The CDR3 is made up of 13 amino acids. The DNA for the CDR3 is TGTGCCAGCTCCCCCCAGGGGCAAGAGACCCAGTACTTC. It encodes CASSPQGQETQYF.

The chain recombines TRBV14 with TRBJ1-1, with unresolved D. V was trimmed by 0 bases and J by 2 bases, leaving 4 bases between them. This CDR3 is 13 amino acids long. Germline assignment: CDR1 SGHDN and CDR2 FVKESK. CDR3 amino acids: CASSQETNTEAFF. CDR3 bases: TGTGCCAGCAGCCAAGAGACCAACACTGAAGCTTTCTTT. The complete variable domain, with remaining parts taken from reference TRBV14 and TRBJ1-1, reads EAGVTQFPSHSVIEKGQTVTLRCDPISGHDNLYWYRRVMGKEIKFLLHFVKESKQDESGMPNNRFLAERTGGTYSTLKVQPAELEDSGVYFCASSQETNTEAFFGQGTRLTVV.

As for this clone: The sample carries other DNA sequences with the same CDR3. The chain has TRBV30 and TRBJ2-3; a possible D gene is TRBD2 (5 bases). V dropped 2 bases and J dropped 5 bases, with 8 bases sitting between them. From germline, CDR1 is GTSNPN and CDR2 SVGIG (reference sequence). This CDR3 is built from 12 residues. The CDR3 DNA reads TGTGCCTGGAGTTCAGGAGGAGATACGCAGTATTTT. This sequence encodes CAWSSGGDTQYF.

In its sample, this clone was seen a few times. The V and J genes are TRBV7-2 and TRBJ2-1; D uncertain. CDR3 size: 15 residues. CDR1 and CDR2 from the germline V gene are SGHTA and FQGNSA. Trimming shortened V by 1 base and J by 0 bases, and 7 bases separated the two germline ends. CDR3 in DNA: TGTGCCAGCAGCTTAGGCCTGAGCTCCTACAATGAGCAGTTCTTC. Its protein is CASSLGLSSYNEQFF. Full variable domain (outside the CDR3, taken from reference TRBV7-2 and TRBJ2-1): GAGVSQSPSNKVTEKGKDVELRCDPISGHTALYWYRQSLGQGLEFLIYFQGNSAPDKSGLPSDRFSAERTGGSVSTLTIQRTQQEDSAVYLCASSLGLSSYNEQFFGPGTRLTVL.

This clone was recorded a few times. The V gene is TRBV7-2, the J gene TRBJ2-1, with D unclear. V was trimmed by 2 bases and J by 3 bases, leaving 5 bases between them. The CDR3 has 13 amino acids. Germline V gene data show CDR1 as SGHTA and CDR2 as FQGNSA. DNA for the CDR3: TGTGCCAGCAGCTTATCACTCTACAATGAGCAGTTCTTC. It translates to CASSLSLYNEQFF.

This clone was detected a few times. V gene TRBV4-1 combines with J gene TRBJ2-7; either TRBD1 or TRBD2 may supply D (5 bases each). The CDR3 covers 15 residues. Looked up from germline, CDR1 is MGHRA and CDR2 is YSYEKL. Between the trimmed V and J ends, which lost 1 base and 2 bases, there was a span of 12 bases. The CDR3 loop is CASSQGWTGPYEQYF. The CDR3 DNA is TGCGCCAGCAGCCAAGGTTGGACGGGACCCTACGAGCAGTACTTC.

The chain combines TRBV4-1 with TRBJ1-2, with D uncertain. V lost 0 bases and J lost 3, with 8 bases in between. This CDR3 is built from 14 residues. Germline-derived CDR1 and CDR2 are MGHRA and YSYEKL. The CDR3 DNA reads TGCGCCAGCAGCCAAGAGGAGGACTACTATGGCTACACCTTC. This sequence encodes CASSQEEDYYGYTF.

This clone was counted only a few times. The V and J genes are TRBV11-1 and TRBJ1-2; D not certain. Germline lookup yields CDR1 SGHAT and CDR2 FQDESV (reference sequence). The length of the CDR3 is 13 residues. Trimming took 4 bases from V and 3 from J, leaving 9 bases between them. CDR3 residues: CASSSQSYYGYTF. The CDR3 DNA is TGTGCCAGCAGCTCACAGAGTTACTATGGCTACACCTTC.

This clone was seen a few times. The chain has TRBV7-9 and TRBJ2-5; no clear D. The germline CDR1 and CDR2 sequences are SEHNR and FQNEAQ (reference sequence). The CDR3 extends over 17 amino acids. V lost 1 base and J 5 bases, leaving 20 bases between the germline ends. CDR3 in DNA: TGTGCCAGCAGCTTAGTGGTCGGAGACCGAAGTGGGGAGACCCAGTACTTC. It encodes CASSLVVGDRSGETQYF.